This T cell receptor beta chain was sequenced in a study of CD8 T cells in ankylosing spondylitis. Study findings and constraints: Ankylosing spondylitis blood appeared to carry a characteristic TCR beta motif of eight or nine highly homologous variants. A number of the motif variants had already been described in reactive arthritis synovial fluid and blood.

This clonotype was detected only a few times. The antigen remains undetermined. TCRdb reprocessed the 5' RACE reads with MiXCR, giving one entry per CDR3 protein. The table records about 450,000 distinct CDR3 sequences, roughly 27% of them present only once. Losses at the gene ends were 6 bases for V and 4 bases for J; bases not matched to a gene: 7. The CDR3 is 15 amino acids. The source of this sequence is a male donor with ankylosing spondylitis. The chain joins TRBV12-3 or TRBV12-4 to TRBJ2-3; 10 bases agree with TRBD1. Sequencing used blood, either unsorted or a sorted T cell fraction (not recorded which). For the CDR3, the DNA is TGTGCCAGCAGCTCCGGGACAGGGGACCCAGATACGCAGTATTTT. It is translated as CASSSGTGDPDTQYF.